A selection of T cell receptor beta chains follows, all from one sample in a study of Ad26.COV2.S vaccination and SARS-CoV-2 variants. Here immunoSEQ multiplex PCR was the method, and the copy in TCRdb shows in-frame clones only, minus some. Counted here are roughly 270,000 clones, about 89% occurring once; the ten biggest clones make up around 3%. The material was peripheral blood, obtained in a trial of Ad26.COV2.S vaccine versus placebo. Receptors originate from a person aged 18-60 years who received the Ad26.COV2.S COVID-19 vaccine or a placebo. The CDR3 runs from the conserved cysteine through the conserved F or W. D genes are given only for firm matches. Not every row has a clone size; where given, it reads once, few, many or a size class.

j_gene | abundance | d_gene | v_gene | CDR3nt | CDR3aa
TRBJ2-6 | . | . | TRBV7-2 | TGTGCCAGCAGCCCCCGGACTTCTGGGGCCAACGTCCTGACTTTC | CASSPRTSGANVLTF
TRBJ1-2 | . | TRBD1 | TRBV9 | TGTGCCAGCAGCGTTACAGGGGTCGGGTATGGCTACACCTTC | CASSVTGVGYGYTF
TRBJ2-2 | . | . | TRBV7-6 | TGTGCCAGCAGCTTAGATTTCACCGGGGAGCTGTTTTTT | CASSLDFTGELFF
TRBJ1-1 | . | TRBD1 | TRBV12-3/TRBV12-4 | TGTGCCAGCAGTTGGAAGGGGGCGGGTGAAGCTTTCTTT | CASSWKGAGEAFF
TRBJ1-5 | once | . | TRBV25-1 | TGTGCCAGCAGTGATGAACGGGGTCAGCCCCAGCATTTT | CASSDERGQPQHF
TRBJ1-5 | . | . | TRBV30 | TGTGCCTGGAGTGTACTTGGGACTGCGAATCAGCCCCAGCATTTT | CAWSVLGTANQPQHF
TRBJ2-6 | . | . | TRBV27 | TGTGCCAGCAGTTTACCCCGGGCTGGGGCCAACGTCCTGACTTTC | CASSLPRAGANVLTF
TRBJ2-2 | . | . | TRBV28 | TGTGCCAGCAGTTCCCCCGGGGGAGACACCGGGGAGCTGTTTTTT | CASSSPGGDTGELFF
TRBJ1-5 | . | . | TRBV30 | TGTGCCTGGAGTTTGAGTAGCAATCAGCCCCAGCATTTT | CAWSLSSNQPQHF
TRBJ1-5 | once | . | TRBV6-5 | TGTGCCAGCAGTTTCCCGGGTTATCAGCCCCAGCATTTT | CASSFPGYQPQHF
TRBJ2-3 | . | . | TRBV3-1/TRBV3-2 | TGTGCCAGCAGCCGCCTCGCGGCGGGGAGCACAGATACGCAGTATTTT | CASSRLAAGSTDTQYF
TRBJ1-1 | once | . | TRBV5-1 | TGCGCCAGCAGGGAAGACCCATCCGGGAACACTGAAGCTTTCTTT | CASREDPSGNTEAFF
TRBJ2-5 | . | TRBD2 | TRBV5-1 | TGCGCCAGCAGCTTGAGGGGCGGGGGGCAAGAGACCCAGTACTTC | CASSLRGGGQETQYF
TRBJ2-1 | . | TRBD2 | TRBV6-1 | TGTGCCAGCAGTGAAGCAGGGACTAGTGGTGAGCAGTTCTTC | CASSEAGTSGEQFF
TRBJ2-7 | . | . | TRBV5-5 | TGTGCCAGCAGCCTTAGGACGTACGAGCAGTACTTC | CASSLRTYEQYF
TRBJ2-7 | . | . | TRBV20-1 | TGCAGTGCTAGTGAGGGGTACGAGCAGTACTTC | CSASEGYEQYF
TRBJ2-3 | . | . | TRBV7-2 | TGTGCCAGCAGCTTGGTACAAGCGCGCACAGATACGCAGTATTTT | CASSLVQARTDTQYF
TRBJ1-1 | few | TRBD1 | TRBV27 | TGTGCCAGCAGTCTCGGACAGGGGAACACTGAAGCTTTCTTT | CASSLGQGNTEAFF
TRBJ1-4 | . | TRBD1 | TRBV19 | TGTGCCAGTAGTTACCAGGGGGGGAGTACTAATGAAAAACTGTTTTTT | CASSYQGGSTNEKLFF
TRBJ2-7 | few | . | TRBV12-5 | TGTGCTAGTGGTTTGGGCGGGGCAGGTTACGAGCAGTACTTC | CASGLGGAGYEQYF
TRBJ1-2 | once | . | TRBV27 | TGTGCCAGCAGTTATAGACGGAGCGACTATGGCTACACCTTC | CASSYRRSDYGYTF
TRBJ1-1 | . | . | TRBV4-2 | TGTGCCAGCAGCCAAGAGCTCCCCCTCGGGTTGGGGGAAGGCACTGAAGCTTTCTTT | CASSQELPLGLGEGTEAFF
TRBJ1-1 | few | . | TRBV30 | TGTGCCTGGAGCCTTAAGGCCCGGGGGAACACTGAAGCTTTCTTT | CAWSLKARGNTEAFF
TRBJ2-7 | . | . | TRBV6-5 | TGTGCCAGCAGTTACAGGGCGGGGGCACCCTACGAGCAGTACTTC | CASSYRAGAPYEQYF
TRBJ2-1 | . | TRBD2 | TRBV7-8 | TGTGCCAGCAGCCCACTCCCGCGGGGGGACGATGAGCAGTTCTTC | CASSPLPRGDDEQFF
TRBJ2-7 | . | . | TRBV12-3/TRBV12-4 | TGTGCCAGCAGTTTACCCAGGAACGAGCAGTACTTC | CASSLPRNEQYF
TRBJ1-2 | . | . | TRBV5-1 | TGCGCCAGCAGCTTGACAATATCAGGTGGCTACACCTTC | CASSLTISGGYTF
TRBJ1-5 | few | . | TRBV4-1 | TGCGCCAGCAGCCTGGGACCGAGCAATCAGCCCCAGCATTTT | CASSLGPSNQPQHF
TRBJ2-1 | . | . | TRBV7-2 | TGTGCCAGCAGATTCGACCCGAGCTCCTACAATGAGCAGTTCTTC | CASRFDPSSYNEQFF
TRBJ1-1 | few | . | TRBV6-5 | TGTGCCAGCAGCCGATGGGGGGGCAACACTGAAGCTTTCTTT | CASSRWGGNTEAFF
TRBJ1-1 | . | . | TRBV6-6 | TGTGCCAGCAGTTCCCAGGGAGTTAACACTGAAGCTTTCTTT | CASSSQGVNTEAFF
TRBJ2-3 | . | . | TRBV10-3 | TGTGCGTGCAAAGGGGTCCAGGGCACAGATACGCAGTATTTT | CACKGVQGTDTQYF
TRBJ2-1 | . | . | TRBV19 | TGTGCCAGTAGTATTAAGGCCGGGCATGAGCAGTTCTTC | CASSIKAGHEQFF
TRBJ2-1 | . | . | TRBV2 | TGTGCCAGCACCCATTACGGGAATGATGAGCAGTTCTTC | CASTHYGNDEQFF
TRBJ1-6 | few | . | TRBV10-3 | TGTGCCATCGGGGGTAGCGATTCACCCCTCCACTTT | CAIGGSDSPLHF
TRBJ1-5 | . | . | TRBV19 | TGTGCCAGTAGTAGAGATATGATCGGAGGGCAGCCCCAGCATTTT | CASSRDMIGGQPQHF
TRBJ1-1 | . | . | TRBV9 | TGTGCCAGCAGCGTAGATCCACGGTCGAACACTGAAGCTTTCTTT | CASSVDPRSNTEAFF
TRBJ2-1 | . | . | TRBV12-3/TRBV12-4 | TGTGCCAGCAAACTAGGTAATGAGCAGTTCTTC | CASKLGNEQFF
TRBJ2-1 | once | . | TRBV5-1 | TGCGCCAGCAGCTTGGGACAGTTAAGTGCCGGTGAGCAGTTCTTC | CASSLGQLSAGEQFF
TRBJ1-2 | few | . | TRBV29-1 | TGCAGCGTTGAAGATGAAGAGTGGCAGAATAACTATGGCTACACCTTC | CSVEDEEWQNNYGYTF
TRBJ2-6 | . | TRBD1 | TRBV19 | TGTGCCAGTAGCCGACAGGGTTCACCCTCTGGGGCCAACGTCCTGACTTTC | CASSRQGSPSGANVLTF
TRBJ1-1 | . | . | TRBV5-5 | TGTGCCAGCAGCTTTGGTGGGGGGAGGAACACTGAAGCTTTCTTT | CASSFGGGRNTEAFF
TRBJ2-1 | . | TRBD1 | TRBV5-1 | TGCGCCAGCAGCTCAGGACAGGACCGCAATGAGCAGTTCTTC | CASSSGQDRNEQFF
TRBJ2-7 | . | . | TRBV6-2/TRBV6-3 | TGTGCCAGCAGTTATTTCGCCAGGGCCTACGAGCAGTACTTC | CASSYFARAYEQYF
TRBJ1-3 | once | . | TRBV5-5 | TGTGCCAGCAGCTCGGCCAGAGCTGGAAACACCATATATTTT | CASSSARAGNTIYF
TRBJ2-2 | . | TRBD1 | TRBV10-2 | TGCGCCAGCGCCCTTGGGACAGGGGGCGGCACCGGGGAGCTGTTTTTT | CASALGTGGGTGELFF
TRBJ2-2 | . | . | TRBV5-1 | TGCGCCAGCAGCTTTCCTTTCGGCACCGGGGAGCTGTTTTTT | CASSFPFGTGELFF
TRBJ2-5 | . | TRBD1 | TRBV19 | TGTGCCAGTAGTCTGCAGGGGGCAGAGACCCAGTACTTC | CASSLQGAETQYF
TRBJ2-7 | few | . | TRBV7-9 | TGTGCCAGCAGCCGAACCTACGAGCAGTACTTC | CASSRTYEQYF
TRBJ2-3 | . | TRBD1 | TRBV7-6 | TGTGCCAGCAGCTTAGGGACAGGAGGAGATACGCAGTATTTT | CASSLGTGGDTQYF
TRBJ2-1 | . | TRBD2 | TRBV11-2 | TGTGCCAGCAGCTCCGGGGGGGCGGGTAGTGGCAATGAGCAGTTCTTC | CASSSGGAGSGNEQFF
TRBJ1-2 | few | TRBD1 | TRBV27 | TGTGCCAGCTCGGGACAGGGGAACTATGGCTACACCTTC | CASSGQGNYGYTF
TRBJ2-5 | once | . | TRBV29-1 | TGCAGCGTTGGAGGGAACCAAGAGACCCAGTACTTC | CSVGGNQETQYF
TRBJ1-1 | . | . | TRBV5-4 | TGTGCCAGCAGCTATAGACAGGTTTCCACTGAAGCTTTCTTT | CASSYRQVSTEAFF
TRBJ1-1 | once | TRBD1 | TRBV27 | TGTGCCAGCAGTGACAGGGGGAACACTGAAGCTTTCTTT | CASSDRGNTEAFF
TRBJ1-2 | . | TRBD1 | TRBV7-9 | TGTGCCAGCAGCTTCGCGGGACAGGACTATGGCTACACCTTC | CASSFAGQDYGYTF
TRBJ1-6 | few | . | TRBV6-5 | TGTGCCAGCACCATAGGACAGAGCTATAATTCACCCCTCCACTTT | CASTIGQSYNSPLHF